This T cell receptor (beta chain) was profiled in a study of blood T cell repertoires in COVID-19. At the level of the study: Samples representing acute and convalescent COVID-19 were sourced from the United States, Italy and Spain. Nucleic acid was either cDNA or gDNA, and it came from T cells, B-cell-depleted T cells, or PBMCs.

From germline, CDR1 is SGHAT and CDR2 FQNNGV. V lost 2 bases, J lost 8 bases, and 10 bases lay in between. This CDR3 has 13 residues. How the authors handled the data: The assay estimated nucleated cells by amplifying reference gene primers. The assay was immunoSEQ multiplex PCR, and TCRdb's table has in-frame clones only and misses some. V and J calls and clone size are those listed in that table; D and trimming were worked out from the DNA. The table records about 260,000 clones, almost 85% of them present only once. The source of this sequence is a woman aged 80 or over with acute or convalescent COVID-19. J is TRBJ1-5 and V is TRBV11-2; tentatively, D is TRBD1 (5 bases). Sequencing input: peripheral blood. CDR3 DNA sequence: TGTGCCAGCAGCTTATCAGGGTTTGAGCCCCAGCATTTT. This gives the protein CASSLSGFEPQHF. The full variable domain, rest sourced from reference TRBV11-2 and TRBJ1-5, is EAGVAQSPRYKIIEKRQSVAFWCNPISGHATLYWYQQILGQGPKLLIQFQNNGVVDDSQLPKDRFSAERLKGVDSTLKIQPAKLEDSAVYLCASSLSGFEPQHFGDGTRLSIL.